The sequence of this T cell receptor beta chain was determined in a study of blood T cell repertoires in COVID-19. The overall study: Italy, Spain and the United States were the sources of the convalescent and acute COVID-19 samples.

Original processing notes: Amplification with reference gene primers provided the estimates of nucleated cell counts. Only in-frame clones appear in the TCRdb table, and some are missing; sequencing was by immunoSEQ multiplex PCR. That table furnishes V, J and clone size, whereas the DNA furnished D and trimming. The sample lists about 52,000 clones; about 90% were seen once. The CDR3 is 15 amino acids. Germline loops: CDR1 LNHDA, CDR2 SQIVND (reference sequence). V gave up 9 bases and J gave up 6 bases; unmatched junction bases: 10. This clone occurred once. V gene TRBV19 combines with J gene TRBJ2-3; the match to TRBD2 covers 12 bases. The sample taken for sequencing was peripheral blood. This TCR was recovered from an elderly man with active or convalescent COVID-19. The CDR3 reads CASSRGLAGRDTQYF. The CDR3 nucleotides are TGTGCCAGCAGCAGGGGACTAGCGGGCCGGGATACGCAGTATTTT.